The 7 T cell receptor beta chains in this list originate from one sample, sequenced in a study of cytomegalovirus exposure and HLA in healthy donors. Use of 60 Vbeta and 13 Jbeta primers characterized the PCR. Profiled with immunoSEQ multiplex PCR; TCRdb holds only in-frame clones, not every one. The repertoire consists of 130,000 to 150,000 clones, with 60% to 85% occurring once and the leading ten covering 6.8%. Sequences were obtained from PBMCs. These receptors all stem from a man aged 35 to 55 in good health and CMV-seropositive.

V usage is TRBV4-1 and J usage is TRBJ2-3; weak D call: TRBD1 (6 bases). CDR3 size: 16 residues. Trimming stripped 1 base from V and 4 bases from J, with 15 bases between. Germline V gene data show CDR1 as MGHRA and CDR2 as YSYEKL. CDR3 in DNA: TGCGCCAGCAGCCAAGGACCCGGACAGCCATCAGATACGCAGTATTTT. This translates into CASSQGPGQPSDTQYF.

The DNA for the CDR3 is TGTGCCAGCAGCCCCGGACAGGGGGCTCTCGAGCAGTACTTC. Translation: CASSPGQGALEQYF. V and J are TRBV4-2 and TRBJ2-7; 11 nucleotides align to TRBD1. The CDR3 has 14 residues. Per germline, CDR1 LGHNA and CDR2 YNFKEQ. After removal of 4 bases from V and 6 bases from J, the junction contained 5 bases not matched to a gene.

The sample holds one count of this clone. Mismatch with germline at one junction end may stem from a read error. This chain joins TRBV2 and TRBJ2-7; D remains unclear. CDR3 length equals 15 residues. From germline, CDR1 is SNHLY and CDR2 FYNNEI. The CDR3, as DNA: TGTGCCAGCAAGTCGAACGAGGCCCCCTCCTCCGAGCAGTACTTC. This codes for CASKSNEAPSSEQYF. The whole variable domain, filled in from reference TRBV2 and TRBJ2-7, reads EPEVTQTPSHQVTQMGQEVILRCVPISNHLYFYWYRQILGQKVEFLVSFYNNEISEKSEIFDDQFSVERPDGSNFTLKIRSTKLEDSAMYFCASKSNEAPSSEQYFGPGTRLTVT.

The V and J genes are TRBV14 and TRBJ2-7; D is ambiguous. Trimming pared 1 base from V and 2 bases from J, leaving 18 bases between. The length of the CDR3 is 17 residues. Germline lookup yields CDR1 SGHDN and CDR2 FVKESK. The CDR3 is CASSQVSVASHAYEQYF. The CDR3 bases are TGTGCCAGCAGCCAAGTGTCCGTGGCCTCACATGCCTACGAGCAGTACTTC.

The chain carries TRBV18 and TRBJ2-3; 13 bases are a match to TRBD2. The J segment lost 5 bases and the V segment lost 0 bases, leaving 2 bases of the junction unmatched. This CDR3 comprises 16 residues. The germline CDR1 and CDR2 sequences are KGHSH and LQKENI. The CDR3 DNA is TGTGCCAGCTCACCACCGGGACTAGCGGGGTTAGATACGCAGTATTTT. It specifies CASSPPGLAGLDTQYF. The full variable domain, completed using reference TRBV18 and TRBJ2-3, is NAGVMQNPRHLVRRRGQEARLRCSPMKGHSHVYWYRQLPEEGLKFMVYLQKENIIDESGMPKERFSAEFPKEGPSILRIQQVVRGDSAAYFCASSPPGLAGLDTQYFGPGTRLTVL.

The V call is TRBV2, the J call TRBJ2-1, with D possibly being TRBD2 (5 bases). Trimming removed 4 bases at V and 8 bases at J, with 18 bases between. Per the germline V gene, CDR1 is SNHLY and CDR2 is FYNNEI. CDR3 length equals 15 residues. CDR3 loop: CASSVGLLNGDEQFF. In nucleotides, the CDR3 is TGTGCCAGCAGTGTAGGACTCCTGAACGGGGATGAGCAGTTCTTC. Supplemented by reference TRBV2 and TRBJ2-1, the full variable domain reads EPEVTQTPSHQVTQMGQEVILRCVPISNHLYFYWYRQILGQKVEFLVSFYNNEISEKSEIFDDQFSVERPDGSNFTLKIRSTKLEDSAMYFCASSVGLLNGDEQFFGPGTRLTVL.

The chain employs TRBV5-6 and TRBJ1-3; no clear D. V dropped 2 bases and J dropped 0 bases, with 9 bases sitting between them. In germline, CDR1 is SGHDT, CDR2 YYEEEE. This CDR3 spans 15 amino acids. CDR3 residues: CASSFSPVSGNTIYF. For the CDR3, the DNA is TGTGCCAGCAGCTTTAGTCCTGTCTCTGGAAACACCATATATTTT. Using reference TRBV5-6 and TRBJ1-3 for the parts outside the CDR3, the full variable domain is DAGVTQSPTHLIKTRGQQVTLRCSPKSGHDTVSWYQQALGQGPQFIFQYYEEEERQRGNFPDRFSGHQFPNYSSELNVNALLLGDSALYLCASSFSPVSGNTIYFGEGSWLTVV.